The 25 T cell receptor beta chains below were found in one sample sequenced in a study of T cell responses to AZD1222 COVID-19 vaccine. Using immunoSEQ multiplex PCR, the repertoire was profiled, and TCRdb retains in-frame clones only, with some absent. The table has 100,000 to 150,000 clones, roughly 84% seen once. Sequenced here: peripheral blood, sampled on day 0 of AZD1222 vaccination. The receptors originated from an adult in good health.

The CDR3 DNA follows: TGTGCCAGCAGCCGGGACAGCCCTGGCAATCAGCCCCAGCATTTT. This codes for CASSRDSPGNQPQHF. This sequence joins TRBV6-5 and TRBJ1-5, with 7 bases matching TRBD1. With V trimmed by 6 bases and J by 2 bases, 7 bases remained unmatched. CDR1 MNHEY and CDR2 SVGAGI come from the germline V gene. The CDR3 runs 15 residues.

This chain links TRBV19 with TRBJ1-5; unclear D gene. V dropped 6 bases and J dropped 4 bases, with 7 bases sitting between them. This CDR3 spans 12 amino acids. Germline CDR1 reads LNHDA; CDR2 reads SQIVND (reference sequence). The CDR3 protein is CASRTGNQPQHF. The CDR3 coding sequence is TGTGCCAGTAGGACGGGAAATCAGCCCCAGCATTTT.

This clone came up once. The V and J genes are TRBV21-1 and TRBJ2-3; the D call of TRBD1 is as the table states it, not checked on the DNA. TRBV21-1 is marked as a pseudogene. This CDR3 spans 20 amino acids. The CDR3 nucleotides are TGTGCCAGCAAGATCCACTCTTTCCAGGGGGTGAAGTGCCACACAGATACGCAGTATTTT. As protein: CASKIHSFQGVKCHTDTQYF.

CDR3 DNA sequence: TGCGCCAGCAGCCAAGTTATAGCGGGGGCAGGGGAGCAGTACTTC. This translates into CASSQVIAGAGEQYF. This chain uses TRBV4-3 with TRBJ2-7, with 9 bases lining up with TRBD2. The CDR3 has 15 amino acids. Germline CDR1 is LGHNA and CDR2 is YSLEER. V trimming: 1 base; J trimming: 7 bases; junction bases outside the gene matches: 8.

This clone showed up just a few times. The V and J genes are TRBV2 and TRBJ1-1; D unclear. Germline V gene sequence: CDR1 SNHLY, CDR2 FYNNEI. This CDR3 spans 11 amino acids. The ends were cut back, 6 bases at V and 5 bases at J, with 7 bases in the middle. This CDR3 is CASRVRTEAFF. CDR3 coding DNA: TGTGCCAGCAGAGTGAGGACTGAAGCTTTCTTT.

As for this clone: This same CDR3 is encoded by further DNA sequences in the sample. The rearrangement joins TRBV5-8 to TRBJ2-5; 7 positions match TRBD1. CDR1 and CDR2 from the germline V gene are SGHTS and YDEGEE. V trimming: 4 bases; J trimming: 5 bases; junction bases outside the gene matches: 5. There are 13 residues in the CDR3. CDR3: CASSLRQGETQYF. The CDR3 bases are TGTGCCAGCAGCCTACGACAGGGCGAGACCCAGTACTTC.

The chain joins TRBV9 to TRBJ1-2; D not resolved. The CDR3 consists of 15 residues. In germline, CDR1 is SGDLS, CDR2 YYNGEE. The V end was cut by 6 bases, the J end by 2 bases, with 17 bases between. CDR3 residues: CASTQAPGENYGYTF. In nucleotides, the CDR3 is TGTGCCAGCACGCAGGCCCCGGGAGAAAACTATGGCTACACCTTC.

A few counts support this clone. The chain has TRBV25-1 and TRBJ1-1; a possible D gene is TRBD1 (6 bases). The CDR3 spans 14 residues. V was clipped by 1 base and J by 3 bases, with 9 bases between them. Germline lookup yields CDR1 MGHDK and CDR2 SYGVNS. CDR3 sequence: CASSESGGYTEAFF. The CDR3 bases are TGTGCCAGCAGTGAATCTGGGGGCTACACTGAAGCTTTCTTT.

The chain is built from TRBV29-1 and TRBJ2-3; weak D call: TRBD2 (6 bases). The V gene lost 6 bases and the J gene lost 1 base, with 14 bases spanning the gap. Germline values: CDR1 SQVTM, CDR2 ANQGSEA. The CDR3 consists of 14 residues. This CDR3 is CSVVSGRGTDTQYF. CDR3 DNA sequence: TGCAGCGTAGTTAGCGGTCGCGGCACAGATACGCAGTATTTT.

The J gene is TRBJ2-3, the V gene TRBV7-2, with 14 positions matching TRBD2. This CDR3 is built from 18 residues. The V gene's germline CDR1 is SGHTA and CDR2 FQGNSA. The ends lost 2 bases at V and 2 bases at J; junction bases unmatched: 6. For the CDR3, the DNA is TGTGCCAGCAGCTTAACTGGACTAGCGGGGGGCTCCACAGATACGCAGTATTTT. It is translated as CASSLTGLAGGSTDTQYF. Filled out from reference TRBV7-2 and TRBJ2-3, the complete variable domain reads GAGVSQSPSNKVTEKGKDVELRCDPISGHTALYWYRQSLGQGLEFLIYFQGNSAPDKSGLPSDRFSAERTGGSVSTLTIQRTQQEDSAVYLCASSLTGLAGGSTDTQYFGPGTRLTVL.

The V and J genes are TRBV6-5 and TRBJ2-5; 9 nucleotides line up with TRBD2. The CDR3 sequence is 14 residues long. Trimming removed 7 bases from V and 1 base from J; junction bases left unmatched: 4. The germline CDR1 and CDR2 sequences are MNHEY and SVGAGI. The CDR3 DNA follows: TGTGCCAGCACTCGCGGGGGGGGCCAAGAGACCCAGTACTTC. This encodes CASTRGGGQETQYF.

This rearrangement joins TRBV3-1 (or the pseudogene TRBV3-2) to TRBJ2-1; possibly TRBD1 for D (6 bases). The CDR3 spans 14 residues. V lost 4 bases, J lost 1 base, and 8 bases lay in between. Germline V lookup: CDR1 LGHDT, CDR2 YNNKEL (reference sequence). CDR3 protein: CASSLRGSYNEQFF. The DNA of the CDR3 is TGTGCCAGCAGCCTCAGGGGTTCCTACAATGAGCAGTTCTTC.

The genes are TRBV28 and TRBJ1-5, with 8 nucleotides matching TRBD1. The germline V gene has CDR1 MDHEN and CDR2 SYDVKM. V was pared by 6 bases and J by 2 bases, with 9 bases of the junction left unmatched. The CDR3 runs 16 residues. The CDR3 protein is CASSQRTGLGNQPQHF. CDR3 coding DNA: TGTGCCAGCAGCCAAAGGACAGGGTTGGGCAATCAGCCCCAGCATTTT.

In this sample, this clone turned up once. The rearrangement links TRBV15 to TRBJ2-2; D is perhaps TRBD2 (6 bases). The CDR3 consists of 14 residues. The germline gives CDR1 LNHNV, CDR2 YYDKDF (reference sequence). Deletions cut 4 bases from V and 1 base from J, with 7 bases between. In DNA form, the CDR3 reads TGTGCCACCAGCAAAGCGGGGAACACCGGGGAGCTGTTTTTT. Protein sequence: CATSKAGNTGELFF.

The chain is built from TRBV10-3 and TRBJ1-6, with 7 bases lining up with TRBD1. This CDR3 has 16 amino acids. Germline loops: CDR1 ENHRY, CDR2 SYGVKD. V lost 4 bases to trimming and J lost 6 bases; unmatched junction nucleotides: 9. CDR3 amino acids: CAISGTGNSANSPLHF. The CDR3 nucleotides are TGTGCCATCAGTGGGACAGGAAACTCAGCTAATTCACCCCTCCACTTT.

V and J are TRBV5-1 and TRBJ2-5; D tentatively reads TRBD1 or TRBD2 (7 bases each). Germline V CDR1 and CDR2: SGHRS, YFSETQ. This CDR3 contains 14 residues. V gave up 2 bases and J gave up 4 bases, with 12 bases separating them. CDR3: CASSLGRGGETQYF. CDR3 DNA: TGCGCCAGCAGCTTAGGCAGGGGGGGAGAGACCCAGTACTTC.

The rearrangement uses TRBV6-2 or TRBV6-3 and TRBJ2-7; D unresolved. Germline lookup yields CDR1 MNHEY and CDR2 SVGEGT. Trimming pared 2 bases from V and 0 bases from J, leaving 5 bases between. The CDR3 totals 13 residues. CDR3: CASSYVNSYEQYF. The CDR3 DNA reads as TGTGCCAGCAGTTACGTCAACTCCTACGAGCAGTACTTC.

The chain employs TRBV6-2 or TRBV6-3 and TRBJ1-1, with a possible D match to TRBD1 (6 bases). Germline lookup yields CDR1 MNHEY and CDR2 SVGEGT. Trimming removed 3 bases from V and 3 bases from J, with 14 bases in between. The CDR3 has 15 amino acids. CDR3 nucleotide sequence: TGTGCCAGCAGTTATTGGGACATCCCGTACACTGAAGCTTTCTTT. Its protein product is CASSYWDIPYTEAFF.

The J gene is TRBJ1-1, the V gene TRBV5-1; D uncertain. CDR1 and CDR2 from the germline V gene are SGHRS and YFSETQ. This CDR3 comprises 16 residues. Trimming removed 4 bases at V and 1 base at J, with 17 bases between. The CDR3 sequence: CASSSGQYLPNTEAFF. The CDR3 nucleotides are TGCGCCAGCAGCAGCGGGCAATACTTACCGAACACTGAAGCTTTCTTT.

The chain carries TRBV5-1 and TRBJ2-3; 7 nucleotides match TRBD2. Germline loops: CDR1 SGHRS, CDR2 YFSETQ. This CDR3 spans 22 amino acids. Losses at the gene ends were 3 bases for V and 5 bases for J; bases not matched to a gene: 30. CDR3 in DNA: TGCGCCAGCAGCTCCTCCAGGGAGGGAGGTTCCGGGATCCCCAGGCCGCAAGATACGCAGTATTTT. Its protein product is CASSSSREGGSGIPRPQDTQYF.

The chain joins TRBV5-1 to TRBJ1-3; a possible D gene is TRBD1 (5 bases). The germline CDR1 and CDR2 sequences are SGHRS and YFSETQ. The CDR3 is 13 amino acids. V gave up 5 bases and J gave up 3 bases, with 9 bases separating them. The CDR3 is CASRQGLGNTIYF. The DNA of the CDR3 is TGCGCCAGCAGGCAGGGACTTGGAAACACCATATATTTT. The full variable domain, its missing parts supplied by reference TRBV5-1 and TRBJ1-3, is KAGVTQTPRYLIKTRGQQVTLSCSPISGHRSVSWYQQTPGQGLQFLFEYFSETQRNKGNFPGRFSGRQFSNSRSEMNVSTLELGDSALYLCASRQGLGNTIYFGEGSWLTVV.

This clone was observed a handful of times. The V and J genes are TRBV14 and TRBJ1-2; D unresolved. V shed 4 bases and J shed 8 bases, with 11 bases lying between them. The CDR3 spans 12 residues. Germline CDR1 SGHDN, CDR2 FVKESK. CDR3 residues: CASSPSTLGYTF. The CDR3 region has the DNA TGTGCCAGCAGCCCCTCTACGCTAGGCTACACCTTC.

The chain uses TRBV5-1 and TRBJ1-1; 9 nucleotides match TRBD1. Trimming at V came to 2 bases and at J to 6 bases, leaving 14 bases not matched to a gene. The CDR3 is 17 residues long. Per germline, CDR1 SGHRS and CDR2 YFSETQ. The CDR3 DNA is TGCGCCAGCAGCTTAACTCCTAAAGGACAGGGGAAGTCTGAAGCTTTCTTT. This translates into CASSLTPKGQGKSEAFF.

The chain has TRBV5-6 and TRBJ1-6; the match to TRBD1 covers 8 bases. Germline-derived CDR1 and CDR2 are SGHDT and YYEEEE. V dropped 4 bases and J dropped 5; count of bases not matched to a gene: 8. CDR3 length: 16 residues. This chain's CDR3 is CASSRRAGGNNSPLHF. In DNA, the CDR3 is TGTGCCAGCAGCAGGCGAGCAGGGGGCAATAATTCACCCCTCCACTTT.

V and J are TRBV19 and TRBJ1-6; tentatively, D is TRBD1 (6 bases). The CDR3 covers 14 residues. Trimming took 7 bases from V and 7 from J, leaving 14 bases between them. Germline CDR1 is LNHDA and CDR2 is SQIVND (reference sequence). The CDR3 protein is CASKPGQLNSPLHF. As DNA, the CDR3 is TGTGCCAGTAAGCCCGGACAGCTGAATTCACCCCTCCACTTT.